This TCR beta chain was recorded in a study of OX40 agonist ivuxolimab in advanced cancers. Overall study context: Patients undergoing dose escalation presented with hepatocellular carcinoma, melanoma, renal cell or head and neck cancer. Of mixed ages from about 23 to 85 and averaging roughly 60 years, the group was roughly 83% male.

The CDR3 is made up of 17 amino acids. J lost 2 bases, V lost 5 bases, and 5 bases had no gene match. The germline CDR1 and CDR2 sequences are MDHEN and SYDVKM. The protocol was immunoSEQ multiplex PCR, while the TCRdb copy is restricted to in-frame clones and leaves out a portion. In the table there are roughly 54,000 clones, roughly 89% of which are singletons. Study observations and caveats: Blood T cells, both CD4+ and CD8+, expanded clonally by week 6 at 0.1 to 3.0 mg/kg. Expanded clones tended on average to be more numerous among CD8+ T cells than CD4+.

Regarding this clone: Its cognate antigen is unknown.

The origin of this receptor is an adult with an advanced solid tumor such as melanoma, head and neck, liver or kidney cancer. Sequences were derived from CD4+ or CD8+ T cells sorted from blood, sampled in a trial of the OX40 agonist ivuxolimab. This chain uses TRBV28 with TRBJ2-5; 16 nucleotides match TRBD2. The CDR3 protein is CASSPPGLAGGQETQYF. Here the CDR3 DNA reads TGTGCCAGCAGTCCGCCGGGACTAGCGGGGGGGCAAGAGACCCAGTACTTC.